These T cell receptor beta chains were read from a single sample in a study of regulatory T cells. This table comes from immunoSEQ multiplex PCR, and its TCRdb copy is limited to in-frame clones, with some not included. The table includes tens of thousands of clones, approximately 90% detected once. Sample: conventional CD4+ T cells sorted from blood. The receptors come from a person between 18 and 35 years old with CD3G deficiency. CDR3s include the opening cysteine and the closing phenylalanine or tryptophan.

CDR3: CASGDRVRNTEAFF
V: TRBV7-3

CDR3: CASSDSIASDEAFF
V: TRBV10-1

CDR3: CATLGRGLSGQPQHF
V: TRBV6-1

CDR3: CAISKGIEQFF
V: TRBV10-3

CDR3: CASSTQGDQPQHF
V: TRBV6-6

CDR3: CASSLGTATDTQYF
V: TRBV5-1

CDR3: CASSGGAGTGKYEQYF
V: TRBV6-1

CDR3: CASSSTSRTGLTDTQYF
V: TRBV7-9

CDR3: CASSLDPKVSYEQYF
V: TRBV11-2

CDR3: CASSSGTSGYNEQFF
V: TRBV6-6

CDR3: CASSPRVADRSSGANVLTF
V: TRBV18

CDR3: CASSPRQNNEQFF
V: TRBV7-9

CDR3: CASVEVPGANVLTF
V: TRBV7-2

CDR3: CASRLSGIATGELFF
V: TRBV7-9

CDR3: CASRDSGLGGGYGYTF
V: TRBV19

CDR3: CATSRGVGRQYF
V: TRBV15

CDR3: CASSWDRSALYGYTF
V: TRBV5-1

CDR3: CASSLEGTTSEQFF
V: TRBV7-9

CDR3: CASSEHGGLGYTF
V: TRBV6-1

CDR3: CASSETRGARTEAFF
V: TRBV5-1

CDR3: CASSFSGGGETQYF
V: TRBV5-1

CDR3: CAISESTPPDTQYF
V: TRBV10-3

CDR3: CASGTSHTEAFF
V: TRBV28

CDR3: CASSQDAGAKNTGELFF
V: TRBV14

CDR3: CASSEPGRSETQYF
V: TRBV25-1

CDR3: CASSVGLSYEQYF
V: TRBV6-1